This TCR beta chain was recovered during a study of cytomegalovirus exposure and HLA in healthy donors. Study-wide results and limits: Productive rates of about 87% or about 30% were seen for most TCR beta V segments in an earlier analysis. Presence/absence results assume similar sequencing depth per donor, which may not hold. HLA allele associations emerged for fewer than 20,000 TCR beta sequences in a later analysis, at 0.05 false discovery rate. The study recorded some 160 TCR beta chains that were cytomegalovirus-associated.

Comments on this clone: The antigen remains unidentified.

In the PCR, 60 Vbeta and 13 Jbeta primers were used. Method: immunoSEQ multiplex PCR; TCRdb's copy keeps in-frame clones and lacks some. This table holds about 170,000 clones, roughly 85% found once. J was trimmed by 9 bases and V by 5 bases; bases with no gene match: 14. The V gene's germline CDR1 is SGHAT and CDR2 FQNNGV. The CDR3 loop spans 16 amino acids. This TCR was recovered from a boy younger than 10 in good health and CMV-seronegative. This sequence joins TRBV11-2 and TRBJ2-1; 9 nucleotides agree with TRBD2. Sequenced sample: PBMCs. CDR3 residues: CASSVWGGRARSEQFF. In DNA, the CDR3 is TGTGCCAGCAGCGTGTGGGGCGGGAGGGCCAGAAGTGAGCAGTTCTTC.